The 19 T cell receptor beta chains below were found in one sample sequenced in a study of blood T cell repertoires in COVID-19. This table comes from immunoSEQ multiplex PCR, and its TCRdb copy is limited to in-frame clones, with some not included. The top ten clones hold less than 3.5% of a sample with some 180,000 clones, about four fifths of them seen once. Sequencing was performed on PBMCs or T cells enriched from blood (not recorded which). The receptors were sampled from a woman younger than 45 who had been exposed to COVID-19.

The rearrangement links TRBV11-2 to TRBJ2-7; possible D gene TRBD2, 5 bases. This CDR3 contains 13 residues. Germline assignment: CDR1 SGHAT and CDR2 FQNNGV. The V and J ends lost 5 bases and 6 bases respectively, with 14 bases between them. The CDR3 loop is CASSSPGMGEQYF. CDR3 sequence (DNA): TGTGCCAGCAGCAGCCCGGGGATGGGCGAGCAGTACTTC.

V gene TRBV19 combines with J gene TRBJ1-2; D is uncertain. The CDR3 runs to 16 residues. The V and J ends lost 5 bases and 6 bases respectively, with 22 bases between them. From germline, CDR1 is LNHDA and CDR2 SQIVND (reference sequence). The CDR3 is CASSPRIPMRDHGYTF. In DNA form, the CDR3 reads TGTGCCAGTAGTCCACGGATCCCTATGCGGGATCATGGCTACACCTTC.

This chain links TRBV27 with TRBJ2-7; D is ambiguous. The germline CDR1 and CDR2 sequences are MNHEY and SMNVEV (reference sequence). V was shortened by 0 bases and J by 4 bases, with 7 bases between the two germline ends. The CDR3 covers 13 residues. This CDR3 reads CASSLSGRYEQYF. The CDR3 DNA follows: TGTGCCAGCAGTTTATCTGGCAGGTACGAGCAGTACTTC.

This chain uses TRBV27 with TRBJ1-5; possibly TRBD1 for D (6 bases). The CDR3 covers 12 residues. Trimming took 8 bases from V and 6 from J, leaving 11 bases between them. Per the germline V gene, CDR1 is MNHEY and CDR2 is SMNVEV (reference sequence). The CDR3, as DNA: TGTGCCAGCTCAAAAGGGGGTCAGCCCCAGCATTTT. Protein sequence: CASSKGGQPQHF.

The J gene is TRBJ1-1, the V gene TRBV10-3; D is perhaps TRBD1 (6 bases). CDR1 ENHRY and CDR2 SYGVKD come from the germline V gene. V shed 3 bases and J shed 4 bases, with 9 bases lying between them. The CDR3 length is 13 residues. The CDR3 DNA reads TGTGCCATCAGTGACCTCAGGGGCACTGAAGCTTTCTTT. This gives the protein CAISDLRGTEAFF.

V is TRBV14 and J is TRBJ1-1; 7 bases agree with TRBD1. The CDR3 sequence is 15 residues long. CDR1 and CDR2 (germline): SGHDN, FVKESK. The trim removed 4 bases at V and 5 bases at J, leaving 10 bases unmatched. The CDR3: CASSPVMTGWTEAFF. DNA for the CDR3: TGTGCCAGCAGCCCAGTAATGACAGGGTGGACTGAAGCTTTCTTT.

The genes are TRBV6-5 and TRBJ2-4, with a possible D match to TRBD1 (5 bases). Trimming stripped 7 bases from V and 6 bases from J, with 16 bases between. The CDR3 is made up of 14 amino acids. CDR1 is MNHEY and CDR2 is SVGAGI in the germline V gene. The CDR3 bases are TGTGCCAGCACAACCGGACACCGCCGAAACATTCAGTACTTC. Residues: CASTTGHRRNIQYF.

The V gene is TRBV6-1, the J gene TRBJ2-1; 9 bases are a match to TRBD2. V was clipped by 3 bases and J by 0 bases; unmatched bases: 0. Germline V CDR1 and CDR2: MNHNS, SASEGT. The length of the CDR3 is 15 residues. CDR3 residues: CASSETSGSYNEQFF. CDR3 in DNA: TGTGCCAGCAGTGAGACTAGCGGCTCCTACAATGAGCAGTTCTTC.

The V call is TRBV2, the J call TRBJ2-7; weak D call: TRBD2 (5 bases). Trimming removed 8 bases from V and 4 bases from J, with 18 bases in between. Germline V gives CDR1 SNHLY, CDR2 FYNNEI. This CDR3 region has 14 residues. CDR3 residues: CASREGASTYEQYF. The DNA for the CDR3 is TGTGCCAGCCGCGAGGGAGCCTCCACTTACGAGCAGTACTTC.

This sequence joins TRBV7-6 and TRBJ2-7; D might be TRBD2 (5 bases). Trimming shortened V by 1 base and J by 2 bases, and 9 bases separated the two germline ends. The V gene's germline CDR1 is SGHVS and CDR2 FNYEAQ. This CDR3 is built from 14 residues. The CDR3 sequence is CASSLDRGPYEQYF. CDR3 nucleotide sequence: TGTGCCAGCAGCTTAGATCGGGGTCCCTACGAGCAGTACTTC. Combining the CDR3 with reference TRBV7-6 and TRBJ2-7 gives the whole variable domain GAGVSQSPRYKVTKRGQDVALRCDPISGHVSLYWYRQALGQGPEFLTYFNYEAQQDKSGLPNDRFSAERPEGSISTLTIQRTEQRDSAMYRCASSLDRGPYEQYFGPGTRLTVT.

This chain links TRBV2 with TRBJ2-1, with D possibly being TRBD2 (7 bases). The V end lost 3 bases, the J end lost 1 base, and 13 bases lay between the germline ends. The CDR3 is 16 amino acids. Germline CDR1 is SNHLY and CDR2 is FYNNEI. CDR3 residues: CASSDLGGASYNEQFF. Written as DNA, the CDR3 is TGTGCCAGCAGTGATCTTGGGGGGGCGTCCTACAATGAGCAGTTCTTC.

This clone was recorded once. The chain couples TRBV5-4 to TRBJ2-2; weak D call: TRBD2 (5 bases). Trimming took 5 bases from V and 6 from J, leaving 14 bases between them. The CDR3 totals 14 residues. CDR1 is SGHNT and CDR2 is YYREEE in the germline V gene (reference sequence). The CDR3 here is CASSGGFSAGELFF. The CDR3 DNA reads TGTGCCAGCAGTGGTGGGTTTAGCGCCGGGGAGCTGTTTTTT.

This clone occurred a few times. The chain's CDR3 is CASGQGRNSPLHF. Written as DNA, the CDR3 is TGTGCCAGCGGGCAGGGGAGAAATTCACCCCTCCACTTT. The chain joins TRBV6-5 to TRBJ1-6; tentative D call: TRBD1 (6 bases). There are 13 residues in the CDR3. V lost 8 bases to trimming and J lost 7 bases, with 12 bases between them. Germline V gives CDR1 MNHEY, CDR2 SVGAGI.

This chain joins TRBV2 and TRBJ1-6, with 10 bases fitting TRBD1. The ends lost 5 bases at V and 9 bases at J; junction bases unmatched: 7. Germline V gives CDR1 SNHLY, CDR2 FYNNEI. CDR3 size: 15 residues. The CDR3 sequence: CASSMSRDRGSPLHF. DNA for the CDR3: TGTGCCAGCAGTATGAGCAGGGACAGGGGTTCACCCCTCCACTTT.

The chain has TRBV5-4 and TRBJ2-1; TRBD2 matches 15 bases. Per germline, CDR1 SGHNT and CDR2 YYREEE (reference sequence). Germline trimming cut 4 bases from V and 7 bases from J; bases unmatched to any gene: 3. This CDR3 spans 15 amino acids. The CDR3 DNA follows: TGTGCCAGCAGCCCCGGGACTAGCGGGGGGAATGAGCAGTTCTTC. Translated, it gives CASSPGTSGGNEQFF. The whole variable domain, remainder taken from reference TRBV5-4 and TRBJ2-1, is ETGVTQSPTHLIKTRGQQVTLRCSSQSGHNTVSWYQQALGQGPQFIFQYYREEENGRGNFPPRFSGLQFPNYSSELNVNALELDDSALYLCASSPGTSGGNEQFFGPGTRLTVL.

In this sample, this clone turned up a few times. CDR3 region: CASSQGQGANTGELFF. The CDR3 nucleotides read TGCGCCAGCAGCCAGGGCCAGGGGGCGAACACCGGGGAGCTGTTTTTT. This chain connects TRBV4-1 to TRBJ2-2, with 7 bases matching TRBD1. V shed 3 bases and J 0 bases; nucleotides not matched to a gene: 4. This CDR3 region has 16 residues. The germline V gene encodes CDR1 MGHRA and CDR2 YSYEKL.

The chain uses TRBV5-5 and TRBJ1-2; 8 bases agree with TRBD1. This CDR3 has 15 amino acids. V lost 4 bases and J lost 8; bases outside the gene matches: 13. The germline gives CDR1 SGHKS, CDR2 YYEKEE (reference sequence). The CDR3 coding sequence is TGTGCCAGCAGCCGTCTGGACAGGGAAATTCTGGGCTACACCTTC. Amino acid sequence: CASSRLDREILGYTF. The whole variable domain, remainder taken from reference TRBV5-5 and TRBJ1-2, is DAGVTQSPTHLIKTRGQQVTLRCSPISGHKSVSWYQQVLGQGPQFIFQYYEKEERGRGNFPDRFSARQFPNYSSELNVNALLLGDSALYLCASSRLDREILGYTFGSGTRLTVV.

The rearrangement joins TRBV3-1 (or the pseudogene TRBV3-2) to TRBJ2-1, with D possibly TRBD2 on 5 matching bases. CDR3 length: 16 residues. Germline V gene lookup returns CDR1 LGHDT and CDR2 YNNKEL (reference sequence). Trimming removed 0 bases at V and 2 bases at J, with 11 bases between. The CDR3 DNA reads TGTGCCAGCAGCCAAGATCCCCAGCGGACCTACAATGAGCAGTTCTTC. This sequence encodes CASSQDPQRTYNEQFF.

The chain recombines TRBV7-9 with TRBJ1-4; D unresolved. The CDR3 has 14 residues. Germline values: CDR1 SEHNR, CDR2 FQNEAQ (reference sequence). Between the trimmed V and J ends, which lost 1 base and 4 bases, there was a span of 7 bases. The CDR3 spells CASSLGELNEKLFF. CDR3 bases: TGTGCCAGCAGCTTAGGAGAACTTAATGAAAAACTGTTTTTT.